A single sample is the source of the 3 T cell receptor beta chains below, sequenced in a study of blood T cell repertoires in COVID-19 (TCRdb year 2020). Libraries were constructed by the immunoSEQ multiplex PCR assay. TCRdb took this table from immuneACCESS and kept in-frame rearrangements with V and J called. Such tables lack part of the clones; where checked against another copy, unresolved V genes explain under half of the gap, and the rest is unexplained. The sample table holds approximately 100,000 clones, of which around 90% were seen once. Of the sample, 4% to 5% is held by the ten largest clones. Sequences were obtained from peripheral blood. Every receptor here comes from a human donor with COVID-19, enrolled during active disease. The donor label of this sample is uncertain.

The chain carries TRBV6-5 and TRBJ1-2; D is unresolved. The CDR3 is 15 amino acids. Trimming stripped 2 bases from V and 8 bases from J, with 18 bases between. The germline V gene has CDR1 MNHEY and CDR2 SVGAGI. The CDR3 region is CASSYSEGQVGGYTF. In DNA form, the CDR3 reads TGTGCCAGCAGTTACAGTGAGGGCCAAGTAGGGGGCTACACCTTC.

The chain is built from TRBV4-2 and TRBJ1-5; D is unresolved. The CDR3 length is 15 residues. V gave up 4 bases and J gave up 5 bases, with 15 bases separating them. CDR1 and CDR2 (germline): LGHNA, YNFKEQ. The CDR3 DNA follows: TGTGCCAGCAGCCCAACACCGACGGGAGATCAGCCCCAGCATTTT. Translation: CASSPTPTGDQPQHF.

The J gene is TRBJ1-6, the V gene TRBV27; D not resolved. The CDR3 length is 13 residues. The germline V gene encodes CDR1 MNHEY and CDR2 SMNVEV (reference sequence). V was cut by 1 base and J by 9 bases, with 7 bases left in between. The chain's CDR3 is CASSLWRSSPLHF. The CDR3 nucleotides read TGTGCCAGCAGTTTATGGAGGAGTTCACCCCTCCACTTT.